This TCR beta chain was identified in a study of T cell responses to AZD1222 COVID-19 vaccine (TCRdb year 2021). In terms of the full investigation: A total of just over 230 trial participants underwent TCR sequencing, of whom some 210 received two doses of AZD1222 and 26 received two doses of the MenACWY control vaccine. Trial participants were enrolled by age into 18-55, 56-69 and 70-plus year subgroups, with about 150, 27 and 61 TCR-sequenced participants respectively.

What the time point label conveys for this sample: about 28 days (+/-7) after the second vaccine dose. Because spike-specific TCR depth and breadth did not differ between the two schedules, AZD1222 recipients who got a second dose at roughly 4 weeks were pooled with those who got a second dose at roughly 12 weeks. Samples from vaccinated people were obtained from the UK trials COV001 and COV002, which included a single-blind randomized controlled phase 2/3 trial of AZD1222 (ChAdOx1 nCoV-19) in healthy adults. For TCRbeta chain sequencing, PBMC samples from trial participants were taken at day 0 and at day 28 after the second dose. The CDR3 regions of human TCRbeta chains were subjected to immunosequencing. The authors' analysis ran thus. Repertoire TCRs were matched against a reference library of SARS-CoV-2-specific TCRs generated with the MIRA antigen-specificity platform. Breadth meant the fraction of unique TCRs that were SARS-CoV-2-associated, whereas depth meant the fraction of total T cells that were SARS-CoV-2-associated. Using the MIRA data, each spike-specific TCR was mapped to the spike region that the TCR reacts to and placed in a CD4 or CD8 class. Log10-transformed breadth and depth values were compared by one-way ANOVA with Sidak's multiple comparisons tests. TCRdb mirrors the immuneACCESS table, restricted to in-frame sequences. Some clones are absent from its copies; in checked studies, under half trace to an unresolved V gene, and the reason for the others is unknown. The DNA was the basis for D and trimming; V, J and clone size are from that table. For this sample the table gives more than 80,000 clones, of which roughly 92% were detected only once. The ten largest clonotypes hold about 3% of the sample.

Findings and caveats that apply to the study as a whole: In the small 56-69-year group, the increase in depth fell short of significance, most likely because of low power. A significant rise in spike-specific TCR breadth and depth was observed after two AZD1222 doses relative to day 0 and relative to MenACWY recipients. Only 5 to 7 AZD1222 recipients were SARS-CoV-2 seropositive at baseline, limiting conclusions about previously exposed vaccinees. Participants were mostly white British, with more females than males. The authors suggested clonal diversity may have been underestimated. CD4 TCRs associated with the vaccine covered the entire spike protein, and the dominant responses were in regions 160-218 and 743-854. Epitopes outside the regions mutated in the B.1.351 and B.1.1.7 variants were reportedly recognized by nearly half of the unique spike-specific TCRs. Because no samples from the day 14 peak response were available, repertoires could be characterized only after the peak T cell response.

In the germline V gene, CDR1 corresponds to SGHDN and CDR2 to FVKESK. The V and J ends are trimmed by 7 bases and 2 bases, leaving 21 bases between them. Its CDR3 holds 16 amino acids, cysteine through phenylalanine. CDR3 DNA is the only sequence kept; it has 48 bases, read in frame from the first base. Comments on this clone: The specificity of this receptor is unknown. Base qualities are not recorded, but no much larger clone differs from it by a single base.

This TCR was sampled from an adult who received the AZD1222 COVID-19 vaccine. Specimen: peripheral blood, collected 28 days after the second AZD1222 dose. The rearrangement joined TRBV14 to TRBJ2-7, with TRBD1 as a weak D call on 6 bases. The CDR3 protein: CASTPEGVTGPYEQYF. The bases are TGTGCCAGCACCCCTGAGGGGGTGACAGGACCCTACGAGCAGTACTTC.